This T cell receptor delta chain emerged from a study of gammadelta T cells in human blood (dated by TCRdb to 2020 to 2021). Results the study describes overall, beyond this receptor: According to the study, polyclonal expansion of innate gamma-delta T cells right after birth appeared to be driven by microbial exposure.

Regarding this clone: There is no known antigen for this receptor. It differs at one base from a far larger clone, so likely a read error. The identical CDR3 is also encoded by other nucleotide sequences in the sample.

For CDR1 and CDR2, the germline V gene lists GEAIGNYY and EKD. Ends trimmed: V by 0 bases, J by 0 bases; bases unmatched to a gene: 4. From its cysteine to its phenylalanine, the CDR3 spans 18 amino acids. The entry retains the CDR3 DNA only, 54 bases that are in frame from base 1. The library was built by means of RT-PCR. TCRdb records Illumina MiSeq as the sequencer. Clone calls in TCRdb were regenerated from the public reads with CATT, after which identical DNA sequences shared one row. The sample yields 340 or so delta-chain clones; roughly 19% were counted once. The biggest ten clones account for around two thirds of the sample.

The sequence was collected from a human fetus. The chain is encoded by TRDV2 joined to TRDJ3, with 7 junctional bases fitting TRDD3. The material sequenced was Vgamma9Vdelta2 gamma-delta T cells from fetal blood. The CDR3 protein sequence reads: CACDTVLGVSWDTRQMFF. Here is the DNA: TGTGCCTGTGACACCGTGCTGGGGGTCTCCTGGGACACCCGACAGATGTTTTTC.